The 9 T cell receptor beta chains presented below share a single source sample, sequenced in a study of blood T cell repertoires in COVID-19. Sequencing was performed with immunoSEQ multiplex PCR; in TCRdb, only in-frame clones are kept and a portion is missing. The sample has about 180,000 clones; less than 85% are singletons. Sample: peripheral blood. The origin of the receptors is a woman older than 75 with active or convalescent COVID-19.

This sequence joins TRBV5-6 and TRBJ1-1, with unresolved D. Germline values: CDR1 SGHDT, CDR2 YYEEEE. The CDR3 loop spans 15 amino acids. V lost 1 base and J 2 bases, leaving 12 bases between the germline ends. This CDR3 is CASSLSVLGNTEAFF. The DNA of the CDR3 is TGTGCCAGCAGCTTGAGCGTCCTTGGTAACACTGAAGCTTTCTTT. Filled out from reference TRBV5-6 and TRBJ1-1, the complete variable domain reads DAGVTQSPTHLIKTRGQQVTLRCSPKSGHDTVSWYQQALGQGPQFIFQYYEEEERQRGNFPDRFSGHQFPNYSSELNVNALLLGDSALYLCASSLSVLGNTEAFFGQGTRLTVV.

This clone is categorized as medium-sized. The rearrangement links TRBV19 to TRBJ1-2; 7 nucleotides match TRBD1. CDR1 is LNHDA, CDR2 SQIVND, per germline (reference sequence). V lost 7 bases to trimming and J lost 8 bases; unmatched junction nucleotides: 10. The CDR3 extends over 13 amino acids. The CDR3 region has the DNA TGTGCCAGTACCTTAGACAGGGTGGAAGGCTACACCTTC. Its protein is CASTLDRVEGYTF.

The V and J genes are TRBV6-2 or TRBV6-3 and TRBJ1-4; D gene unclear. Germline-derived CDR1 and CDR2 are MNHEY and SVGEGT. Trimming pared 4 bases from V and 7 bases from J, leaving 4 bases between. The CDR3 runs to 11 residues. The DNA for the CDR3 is TGTGCCAGCAGTTTCAGTGAAAAACTGTTTTTT. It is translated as CASSFSEKLFF.

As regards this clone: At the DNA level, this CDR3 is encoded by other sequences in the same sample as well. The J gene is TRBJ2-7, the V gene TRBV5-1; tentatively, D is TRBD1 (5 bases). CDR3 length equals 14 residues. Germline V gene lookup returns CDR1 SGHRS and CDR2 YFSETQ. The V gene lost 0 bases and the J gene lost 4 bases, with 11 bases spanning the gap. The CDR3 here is CASSLEGRAYEQYF. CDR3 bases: TGCGCCAGCAGCTTGGAGGGCAGGGCGTACGAGCAGTACTTC. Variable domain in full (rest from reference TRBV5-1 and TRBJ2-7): KAGVTQTPRYLIKTRGQQVTLSCSPISGHRSVSWYQQTPGQGLQFLFEYFSETQRNKGNFPGRFSGRQFSNSRSEMNVSTLELGDSALYLCASSLEGRAYEQYFGPGTRLTVT.

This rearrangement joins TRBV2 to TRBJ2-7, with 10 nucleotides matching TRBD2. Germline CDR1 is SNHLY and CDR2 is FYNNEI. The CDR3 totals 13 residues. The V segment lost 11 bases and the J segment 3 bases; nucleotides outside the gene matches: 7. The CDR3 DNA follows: TGTGCCTCCCGGCTAGCGGGAGTCTACGAGCAGTACTTC. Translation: CASRLAGVYEQYF.

The CDR3 coding sequence is TGTGCCACCAGCAGAGAACTGGGACTAGCGGGAGGGCATGAGCAGTTCTTC. Translated, it gives CATSRELGLAGGHEQFF. The chain has TRBV15 and TRBJ2-1; TRBD2 agrees at 16 bases. The trim removed 0 bases at V and 8 bases at J, leaving 4 bases unmatched. Germline loops: CDR1 LNHNV, CDR2 YYDKDF (reference sequence). CDR3 length: 17 residues.

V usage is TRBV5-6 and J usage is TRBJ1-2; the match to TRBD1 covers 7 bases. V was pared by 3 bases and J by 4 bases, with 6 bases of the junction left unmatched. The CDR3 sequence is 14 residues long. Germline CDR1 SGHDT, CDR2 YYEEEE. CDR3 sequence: CASSSGQVGYGYTF. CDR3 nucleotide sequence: TGTGCCAGCAGCTCCGGACAGGTCGGCTATGGCTACACCTTC.

The CDR3 nucleotides are TGCGCCAGCAGCTTTACAGCGGGAGAGAAAGAGACCCAGTACTTC. Translating gives CASSFTAGEKETQYF. V usage is TRBV5-1 and J usage is TRBJ2-5, with 8 positions matching TRBD2. This CDR3 contains 15 residues. The germline CDR1 and CDR2 sequences are SGHRS and YFSETQ. With V trimmed by 2 bases and J by 3 bases, 6 bases remained unmatched.

DNA of the CDR3: TGTGCCAGCACTAAACACGCGGGGAGCGAGCAGTACTTC. It yields the protein CASTKHAGSEQYF. The chain combines TRBV12-3 or TRBV12-4 with TRBJ2-7; TRBD2 might be the D (6 bases). Trimming removed 7 bases at V and 6 bases at J, with 16 bases between. CDR3 length equals 13 residues.